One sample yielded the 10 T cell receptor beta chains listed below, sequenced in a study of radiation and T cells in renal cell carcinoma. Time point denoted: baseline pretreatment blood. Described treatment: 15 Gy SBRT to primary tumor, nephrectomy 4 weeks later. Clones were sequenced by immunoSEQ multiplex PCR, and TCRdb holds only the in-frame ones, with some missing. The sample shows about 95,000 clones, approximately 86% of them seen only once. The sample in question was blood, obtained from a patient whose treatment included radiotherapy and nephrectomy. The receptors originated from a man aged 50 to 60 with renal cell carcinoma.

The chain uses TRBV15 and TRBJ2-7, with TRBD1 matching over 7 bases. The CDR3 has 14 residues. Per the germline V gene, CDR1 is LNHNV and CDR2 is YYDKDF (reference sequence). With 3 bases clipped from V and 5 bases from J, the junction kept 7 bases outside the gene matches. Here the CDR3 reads CATSRGQYGHEQYF. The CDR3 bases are TGTGCCACCAGCAGGGGACAGTATGGCCACGAGCAGTACTTC.

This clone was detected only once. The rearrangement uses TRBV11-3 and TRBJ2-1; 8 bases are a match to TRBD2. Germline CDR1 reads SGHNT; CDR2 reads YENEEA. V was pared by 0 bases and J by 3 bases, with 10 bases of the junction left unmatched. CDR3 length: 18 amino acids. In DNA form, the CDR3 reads TGTGCCAGCAGCTTAGATCGCGGGGCGGGGGGCTACTACAATGAGCAGTTCTTC. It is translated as CASSLDRGAGGYYNEQFF.

CDR3 nucleotide sequence: TGTGCCAGTAGTATAGGTACGGCTATTACTAACTATGGCTACACCTTC. This codes for CASSIGTAITNYGYTF. The rearrangement links TRBV19 to TRBJ1-2; the D is unclear. With 1 base removed from V and 0 bases from J, the gap between germline ends came to 12 bases. Germline V gives CDR1 LNHDA, CDR2 SQIVND (reference sequence). CDR3 length equals 16 residues.

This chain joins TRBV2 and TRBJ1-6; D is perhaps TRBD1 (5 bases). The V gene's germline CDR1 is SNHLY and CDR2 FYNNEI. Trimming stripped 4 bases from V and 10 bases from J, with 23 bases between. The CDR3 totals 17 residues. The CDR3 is CASSGSGPRAWDSPLHF. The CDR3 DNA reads TGTGCCAGCAGTGGTTCCGGACCCAGGGCGTGGGACTCACCCCTCCACTTT.

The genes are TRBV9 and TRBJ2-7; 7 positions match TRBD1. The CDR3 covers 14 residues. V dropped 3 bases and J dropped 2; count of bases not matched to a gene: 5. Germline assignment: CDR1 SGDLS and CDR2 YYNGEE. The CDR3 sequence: CASSATGDTYEQYF. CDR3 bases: TGTGCCAGCAGCGCTACAGGGGACACCTACGAGCAGTACTTC.

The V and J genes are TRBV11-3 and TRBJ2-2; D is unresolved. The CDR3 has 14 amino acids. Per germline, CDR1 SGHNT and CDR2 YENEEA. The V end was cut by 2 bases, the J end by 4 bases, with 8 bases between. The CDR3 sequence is CASSLTPSTGELFF. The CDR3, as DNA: TGTGCCAGCAGCTTAACGCCGTCCACCGGGGAGCTGTTTTTT.

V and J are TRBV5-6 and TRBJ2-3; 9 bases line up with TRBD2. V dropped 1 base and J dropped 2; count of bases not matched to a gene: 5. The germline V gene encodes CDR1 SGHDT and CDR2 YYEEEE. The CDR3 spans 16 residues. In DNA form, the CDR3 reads TGTGCCAGCAGCTTGTCTGCTAGCGGGGCCACAGATACGCAGTATTTT. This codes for CASSLSASGATDTQYF. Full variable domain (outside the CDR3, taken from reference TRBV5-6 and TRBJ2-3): DAGVTQSPTHLIKTRGQQVTLRCSPKSGHDTVSWYQQALGQGPQFIFQYYEEEERQRGNFPDRFSGHQFPNYSSELNVNALLLGDSALYLCASSLSASGATDTQYFGPGTRLTVL.

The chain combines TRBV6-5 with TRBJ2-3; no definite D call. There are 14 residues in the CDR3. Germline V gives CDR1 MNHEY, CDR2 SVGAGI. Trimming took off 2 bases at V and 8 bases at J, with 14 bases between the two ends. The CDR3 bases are TGTGCCAGCAGTTACGGGGTACCCTGGATTACGCAGTATTTT. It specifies CASSYGVPWITQYF.

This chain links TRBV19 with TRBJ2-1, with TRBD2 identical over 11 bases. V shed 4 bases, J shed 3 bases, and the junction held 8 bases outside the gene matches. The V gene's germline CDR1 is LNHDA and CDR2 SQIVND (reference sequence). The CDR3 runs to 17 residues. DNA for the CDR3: TGTGCCAGTAGTAGAGGAGGACTAGCGGGTTTCTACAATGAGCAGTTCTTC. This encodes CASSRGGLAGFYNEQFF.

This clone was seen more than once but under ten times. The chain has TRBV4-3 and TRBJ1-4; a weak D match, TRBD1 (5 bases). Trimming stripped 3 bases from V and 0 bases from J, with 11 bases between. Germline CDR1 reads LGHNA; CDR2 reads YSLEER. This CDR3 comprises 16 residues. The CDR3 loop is CASSQFRGATNEKLFF. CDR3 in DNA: TGCGCCAGCAGCCAGTTCCGGGGGGCAACTAATGAAAAACTGTTTTTT.